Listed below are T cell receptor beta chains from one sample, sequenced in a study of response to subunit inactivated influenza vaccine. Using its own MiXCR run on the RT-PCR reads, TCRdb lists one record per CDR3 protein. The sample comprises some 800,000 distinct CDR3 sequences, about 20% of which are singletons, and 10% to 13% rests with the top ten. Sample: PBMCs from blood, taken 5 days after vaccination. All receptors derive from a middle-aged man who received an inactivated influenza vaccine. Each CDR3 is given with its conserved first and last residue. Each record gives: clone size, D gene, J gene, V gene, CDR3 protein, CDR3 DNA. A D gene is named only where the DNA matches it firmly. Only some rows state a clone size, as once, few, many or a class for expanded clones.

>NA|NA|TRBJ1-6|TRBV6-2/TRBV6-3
CASSYSRQLSSPLHF
TGTGCCAGCAGTTACTCGCGGCAGCTGAGTTCACCCCTCCACTTT
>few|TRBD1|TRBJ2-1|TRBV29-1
CSVDLTGTGVYGEQFF
TGCAGCGTTGATCTTACCGGGACAGGGGTTTATGGTGAGCAGTTCTTC
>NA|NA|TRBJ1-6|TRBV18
CASSLKEANSPLHF
TGTGCCAGCTCACTCAAAGAGGCTAATTCACCCCTCCACTTT
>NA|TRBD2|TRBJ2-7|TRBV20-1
CSARDPAGGPYEQYF
TGCAGTGCTAGAGATCCAGCGGGGGGGCCCTACGAGCAGTACTTC
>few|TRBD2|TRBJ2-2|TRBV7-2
CASSRTSGTNTGELFF
TGTGCCAGCAGCCGGACTAGCGGGACGAACACCGGGGAGCTGTTTTTT
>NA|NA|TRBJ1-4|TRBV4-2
CASSQDLWAPLANEKLFF
TGTGCCAGCAGCCAAGACTTGTGGGCCCCTCTGGCTAATGAAAAACTGTTTTTT
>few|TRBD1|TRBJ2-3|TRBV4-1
CASSHRQGQGGTQYF
TGCGCCAGCAGCCATCGACAGGGGCAGGGAGGTACGCAGTATTTT
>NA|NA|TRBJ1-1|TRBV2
CASAPPENTEAFF
TGTGCCAGCGCCCCTCCCGAGAACACTGAAGCTTTCTTT
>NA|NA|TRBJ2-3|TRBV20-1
CSAPVGSRADTQYF
TGCAGTGCCCCCGTGGGGAGCCGGGCAGATACGCAGTATTTT
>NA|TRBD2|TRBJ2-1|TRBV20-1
CSASPSGGPEQFF
TGCAGTGCTAGCCCTAGCGGGGGTCCTGAGCAGTTCTTC
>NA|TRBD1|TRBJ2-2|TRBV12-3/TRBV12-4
CASSLAGGATGELFF
TGTGCCAGCAGTTTAGCAGGGGGCGCGACCGGGGAGCTGTTTTTT
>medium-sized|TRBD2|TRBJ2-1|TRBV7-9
CASSPPSGSDNEQFF
TGTGCCAGCAGCCCTCCTAGCGGGAGCGACAATGAGCAGTTCTTC
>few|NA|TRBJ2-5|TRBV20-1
CSAGDMARETQYF
TGCAGTGCTGGAGACATGGCCCGCGAGACCCAGTACTTC
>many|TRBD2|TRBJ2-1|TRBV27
CASSSGTSQLREQFF
TGTGCCAGCAGTTCAGGGACTAGTCAGCTTCGGGAGCAGTTCTTC
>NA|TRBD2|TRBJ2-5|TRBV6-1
CASSQTSGGQTQYF
TGTGCCAGCAGCCAGACTAGCGGGGGTCAGACCCAGTACTTC
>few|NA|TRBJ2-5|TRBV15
CATSRGGGRHETQYF
TGTGCCACCAGCAGAGGCGGGGGCCGTCATGAGACCCAGTACTTC
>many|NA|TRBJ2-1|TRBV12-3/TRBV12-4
CASSLATGYEQFF
TGTGCCAGCAGTTTAGCTACCGGCTATGAGCAGTTCTTC
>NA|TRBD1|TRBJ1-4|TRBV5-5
CASSWDSHNEKLFF
TGTGCCAGCAGCTGGGACAGCCATAATGAAAAACTGTTTTTT
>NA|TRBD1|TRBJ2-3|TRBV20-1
CSAGATGGPDTQYF
TGCAGTGCTGGGGCTACAGGGGGCCCAGATACGCAGTATTTT
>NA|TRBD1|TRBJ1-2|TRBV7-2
CASSSQGDYGYTF
TGTGCCAGCAGCTCTCAGGGGGACTATGGCTACACCTTC
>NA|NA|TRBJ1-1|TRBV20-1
CSARGVGGDGRSLNTEAFF
TGCAGTGCTAGAGGAGTAGGAGGGGACGGAAGAAGCCTGAACACTGAAGCTTTCTTT
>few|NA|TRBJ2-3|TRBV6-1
CASSEGRTGRFEGTDTQYF
TGTGCCAGCAGTGAAGGAAGAACTGGGCGGTTTGAGGGTACAGATACGCAGTATTTT
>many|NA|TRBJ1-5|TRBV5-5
CASSLGSQQPQHF
TGTGCCAGCAGCTTGGGGTCACAGCAGCCCCAGCATTTT
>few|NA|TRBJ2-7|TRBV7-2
CASSLEATAYEQYF
TGTGCCAGCAGCTTAGAAGCGACAGCCTACGAGCAGTACTTC
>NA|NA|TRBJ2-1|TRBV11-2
CASSLDRDPGPYEQFF
TGTGCCAGCAGCTTAGACCGGGACCCGGGGCCTTATGAGCAGTTCTTC
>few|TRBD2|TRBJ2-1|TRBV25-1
CASSEIGGGSYNEQFF
TGTGCCAGCAGTGAAATCGGCGGGGGGTCCTACAATGAGCAGTTCTTC
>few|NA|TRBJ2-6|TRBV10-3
CAISDGLVDGSGANVLTF
TGTGCCATCAGTGATGGATTAGTAGATGGCTCTGGGGCCAACGTCCTGACTTTC
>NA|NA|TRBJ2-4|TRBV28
CATGRAKNIQYF
TGTGCCACCGGGCGAGCCAAAAACATTCAGTACTTC
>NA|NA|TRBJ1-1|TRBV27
CASSLERMNTEAFF
TGTGCCAGCAGTTTAGAGAGAATGAACACTGAAGCTTTCTTT
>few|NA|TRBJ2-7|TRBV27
CASSTRDRNEQYF
TGTGCCAGCAGTACTAGAGACCGGAACGAGCAGTACTTC
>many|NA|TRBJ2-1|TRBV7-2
CASSLVWGRGQFF
TGTGCCAGCAGCTTAGTTTGGGGGCGCGGGCAGTTCTTC
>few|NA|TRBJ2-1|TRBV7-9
CASSLVDKQFF
TGTGCCAGCAGCTTAGTGGACAAGCAGTTCTTC
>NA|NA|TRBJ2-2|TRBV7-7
CASSLGERTGELFF
TGTGCTAGCAGCTTAGGCGAGCGGACCGGGGAGCTGTTTTTT
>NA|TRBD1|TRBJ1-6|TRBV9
CASSVDSTGGLSPLHF
TGTGCCAGCAGCGTGGACTCGACAGGGGGCCTTTCACCCCTCCACTTT
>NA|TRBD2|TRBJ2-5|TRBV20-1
CSAPTSMETQYF
TGCAGTGCCCCGACTAGCATGGAGACCCAGTACTTC
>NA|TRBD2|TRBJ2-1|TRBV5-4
CASSYRLLAGGGNEQFF
TGTGCCAGCAGCTATAGGTTGTTAGCGGGAGGGGGGAATGAGCAGTTCTTC
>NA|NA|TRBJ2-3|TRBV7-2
CASSRSVTDTQYF
TGTGCCAGCAGCCGGAGCGTTACAGATACGCAGTATTTT
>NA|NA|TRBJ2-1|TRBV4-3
CASTPGVSKHNEQFF
TGCGCCAGCACCCCGGGGGTTTCCAAACACAATGAGCAGTTCTTC
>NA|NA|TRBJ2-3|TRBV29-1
CTIGSGIGADTQYF
TGCACAATCGGATCGGGGATTGGTGCAGATACGCAGTATTTT
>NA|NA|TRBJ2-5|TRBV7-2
CASSLGLVGETQYF
TGTGCCAGCAGCTTAGGACTAGTCGGGGAGACCCAGTACTTC
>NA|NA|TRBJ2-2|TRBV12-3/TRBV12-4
CASAAPTARPGELFF
TGTGCCAGCGCTGCACCGACCGCGCGACCCGGGGAGCTGTTTTTT
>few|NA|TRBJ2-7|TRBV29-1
CSVEWDRSYEQYF
TGCAGCGTTGAGTGGGACCGATCCTACGAGCAGTACTTC
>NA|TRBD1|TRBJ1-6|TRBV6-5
CASSYSAGGTDRLHF
TGTGCCAGCAGTTACTCCGCAGGGGGCACCGATCGCCTCCACTTT
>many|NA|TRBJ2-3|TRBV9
CASSAGDTDTQYF
TGTGCCAGCAGCGCGGGGGACACAGATACGCAGTATTTT
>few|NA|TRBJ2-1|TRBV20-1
CSAGGAANEQFF
TGCAGTGCAGGGGGGGCCGCCAATGAGCAGTTCTTC
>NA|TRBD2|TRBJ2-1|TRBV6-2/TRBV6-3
CASSYSGGSALNEQFF
TGTGCCAGCAGTTACTCGGGCGGGAGCGCTCTCAATGAGCAGTTCTTC
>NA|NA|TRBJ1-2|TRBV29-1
CSVDPTGTNYGYTF
TGCAGCGTTGATCCCACCGGGACGAACTATGGCTACACCTTC
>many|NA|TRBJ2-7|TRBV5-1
CASSPPGDEQYF
TGCGCCAGCAGCCCCCCAGGGGACGAGCAGTACTTC
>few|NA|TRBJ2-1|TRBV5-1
CASSLGGADSYNEQFF
TGCGCCAGCAGCTTGGGGGGGGCAGACTCCTACAATGAGCAGTTCTTC